This T cell receptor beta chain emerged from a study of T cell repertoires in cytomegalovirus infection. Study overall: It can be stated that public TCR beta signatures indicated CMV infection as well as a matching HLA type.

Points from the study as a whole: The cumulative frequency of public TCR beta families distinguished individuals who carried CMV together with the relevant HLA. HLA-C-restricted CMV clonotypes gave the most frequent clonotype in two of eight donors.

One entry per CDR3 protein, called by TCRdb with MiXCR from the reads. The sample yields some 700,000 distinct CDR3 sequences, 35% to 45% seen once. This clonotype was seen once. Its antigen is unidentified. CDR1 is DFQATT, CDR2 SNEGSKA, per germline (reference sequence). V shed 4 bases, J shed 2 bases, and the junction held 3 bases outside the gene matches. This CDR3 contains 14 residues. The genes are TRBV20-1 and TRBJ2-2; 8 bases match TRBD2. The specimen sequenced was PBMCs. The TCR originated in a human donor in good health (CMV status not recorded). Some clones in this sample may be carry-over from other donors' samples. DNA of the CDR3: TGCAGTGCTACAGGGACTAGAAACACCGGGGAGCTGTTTTTT. Its protein is CSATGTRNTGELFF.